This T cell receptor beta chain is from a study of shared clonotypes between healthy human individuals. Execution of the assay was at deep level. Sequencing used immunoSEQ multiplex PCR; TCRdb keeps in-frame clones, though not all of them. The sample records millions of clones, 85% to 95% being singletons. The CDR3 length is 17 residues. Germline CDR1 reads LGHNA; CDR2 reads YSLEER. Between the trimmed V and J ends, which lost 4 bases and 5 bases, there was a span of 21 bases. The chain has TRBV4-3 and TRBJ2-1, with D possibly being TRBD2 (5 bases). The sequence was obtained from a man aged 18 to 30 in good health. Sequenced input: naive CD4+ T cells sorted from blood. The sample's subset: CD45RA+ positively selected. CDR3 in DNA: TGCGCCAGCAGCCGTAAATATACCGGGGATCCCCACAATGAGCAGTTCTTC. It encodes CASSRKYTGDPHNEQFF.